This is a list of T cell receptor beta chains from one sample in a study of early T cells in non-severe SARS-CoV-2 infection. One entry per CDR3 protein results from TCRdb running MiXCR on the 5' RACE reads. Among more than 45,000 distinct CDR3 sequences listed, 5.6% were seen once. The source material was whole blood. The receptor source for this set is an adult who was a healthcare worker with PCR-confirmed SARS-CoV-2 infection or an uninfected control (not recorded which). Both conserved end residues are part of each CDR3. D genes are given only for firm matches. Clone size appears in some rows only: once, few, many, or a class for an expanded clone.

d_gene: NA; len: 15; abundance: many; j_gene: TRBJ1-2; v_gene: TRBV4-2; CDR3aa: CASSQKADSPYGYTF; CDR3nt: TGTGCCAGCAGCCAGAAGGCGGACAGCCCCTATGGCTACACCTTC
d_gene: TRBD1; len: 15; abundance: NA; j_gene: TRBJ2-7; v_gene: TRBV11-1; CDR3aa: CASSLAPGQGYEQYF; CDR3nt: TGTGCCAGCAGCTTAGCCCCGGGACAGGGCTACGAGCAGTACTTC
d_gene: NA; len: 15; abundance: many; j_gene: TRBJ2-3; v_gene: TRBV3-1; CDR3aa: CASSQDRLGGDTQYF; CDR3nt: TGTGCCAGCAGCCAAGATCGCCTAGGCGGGGATACGCAGTATTTT
d_gene: NA; len: 11; abundance: many; j_gene: TRBJ1-1; v_gene: TRBV30; CDR3aa: CAFGPLPEAFF; CDR3nt: TGTGCCTTCGGACCCCTGCCTGAAGCTTTCTTT
d_gene: NA; len: 13; abundance: NA; j_gene: TRBJ2-3; v_gene: TRBV7-7; CDR3aa: CASSLGYADTQYF; CDR3nt: TGTGCCAGCAGCTTAGGGTATGCAGATACGCAGTATTTT
d_gene: NA; len: 15; abundance: NA; j_gene: TRBJ2-2; v_gene: TRBV7-9; CDR3aa: CASSLTLDPTGELFF; CDR3nt: TGTGCCAGCAGCTTAACCCTAGACCCTACCGGGGAGCTGTTTTTT
d_gene: NA; len: 14; abundance: few; j_gene: TRBJ1-2; v_gene: TRBV5-1; CDR3aa: CASSLGVQNSGYTF; CDR3nt: TGCGCCAGCAGCTTGGGCGTCCAAAATAGTGGCTACACCTTC
d_gene: NA; len: 10; abundance: few; j_gene: TRBJ1-2; v_gene: TRBV2; CDR3aa: CASRSGSYTF; CDR3nt: TGTGCCAGCAGGTCAGGCAGCTACACCTTC
d_gene: NA; len: 14; abundance: few; j_gene: TRBJ2-5; v_gene: TRBV7-2; CDR3aa: CASSLEQSQETQYF; CDR3nt: TGTGCCAGCAGCTTAGAACAGTCTCAAGAGACCCAGTACTTC
d_gene: NA; len: 14; abundance: NA; j_gene: TRBJ1-1; v_gene: TRBV5-4; CDR3aa: CASSPGSGPIGAFF; CDR3nt: TGTGCCAGCAGCCCTGGCTCGGGCCCTATCGGAGCTTTCTTT
d_gene: NA; len: 13; abundance: many; j_gene: TRBJ2-5; v_gene: TRBV15; CDR3aa: CATSRSTTETQYF; CDR3nt: TGTGCCACCAGCAGATCGACAACTGAGACCCAGTACTTC
d_gene: NA; len: 15; abundance: NA; j_gene: TRBJ2-5; v_gene: TRBV14; CDR3aa: CASSQDRGHAGTQYF; CDR3nt: TGTGCCAGCAGCCAAGACAGGGGCCACGCCGGGACCCAGTACTTC
d_gene: NA; len: 12; abundance: many; j_gene: TRBJ2-5; v_gene: TRBV6-5; CDR3aa: CASTSVGETQYF; CDR3nt: TGTGCCAGCACAAGCGTGGGGGAGACCCAGTACTTC
d_gene: TRBD1; len: 16; abundance: NA; j_gene: TRBJ2-5; v_gene: TRBV13; CDR3aa: CASSSGGTGLSETQYF; CDR3nt: TGTGCCAGCAGCTCAGGGGGGACAGGACTTTCGGAGACCCAGTACTTC
d_gene: TRBD2; len: 13; abundance: many; j_gene: TRBJ2-3; v_gene: TRBV5-4; CDR3aa: CASSAAGGDTQYF; CDR3nt: TGTGCCAGCAGCGCCGCGGGAGGAGATACGCAGTATTTT
d_gene: NA; len: 15; abundance: few; j_gene: TRBJ2-7; v_gene: TRBV12-3/TRBV12-4; CDR3aa: CASSHGSFPSYEQYF; CDR3nt: TGTGCCAGCAGTCACGGATCCTTCCCCTCCTACGAGCAGTACTTC
d_gene: NA; len: 14; abundance: many; j_gene: TRBJ1-2; v_gene: TRBV20-1; CDR3aa: CSAWPPPPNYGYTF; CDR3nt: TGCAGTGCTTGGCCCCCCCCTCCTAACTATGGCTACACCTTC
d_gene: NA; len: 13; abundance: many; j_gene: TRBJ2-3; v_gene: TRBV9; CDR3aa: CASNPSPTDTQYF; CDR3nt: TGTGCCAGCAACCCTAGCCCCACAGATACGCAGTATTTT
d_gene: TRBD1; len: 13; abundance: many; j_gene: TRBJ2-7; v_gene: TRBV4-2; CDR3aa: CASSQPGSGGQYF; CDR3nt: TGTGCCAGCAGCCAACCCGGATCAGGGGGGCAGTACTTC
d_gene: TRBD1; len: 15; abundance: many; j_gene: TRBJ1-2; v_gene: TRBV20-1; CDR3aa: CSAQGALGSNYGYTF; CDR3nt: TGCAGTGCCCAGGGGGCCCTGGGTTCTAACTATGGCTACACCTTC
d_gene: NA; len: 17; abundance: many; j_gene: TRBJ2-3; v_gene: TRBV4-2; CDR3aa: CASSQKLDSASTDTQYF; CDR3nt: TGTGCCAGCAGCCAGAAACTGGACAGCGCTAGCACAGATACGCAGTATTTT
d_gene: TRBD1; len: 15; abundance: NA; j_gene: TRBJ2-5; v_gene: TRBV20-1; CDR3aa: CSTRGQGKKAETQYF; CDR3nt: TGCAGTACTCGAGGACAGGGCAAGAAAGCAGAGACCCAGTACTTC
d_gene: NA; len: 14; abundance: many; j_gene: TRBJ2-7; v_gene: TRBV5-4; CDR3aa: CASSGDRAAYEQYF; CDR3nt: TGTGCCAGCAGCGGGGACCGTGCAGCCTACGAGCAGTACTTC
d_gene: TRBD1; len: 13; abundance: many; j_gene: TRBJ2-5; v_gene: TRBV30; CDR3aa: CAWSVRGGETQYF; CDR3nt: TGTGCCTGGAGTGTACGAGGGGGCGAGACCCAGTACTTC
d_gene: TRBD1; len: 13; abundance: many; j_gene: TRBJ1-1; v_gene: TRBV7-3; CDR3aa: CASSLTRGLEAFF; CDR3nt: TGTGCCAGCAGCTTAACAAGGGGGCTGGAAGCTTTCTTT
d_gene: NA; len: 19; abundance: few; j_gene: TRBJ2-2; v_gene: TRBV7-2; CDR3aa: CASSFRVLGSLADTGELFF; CDR3nt: TGTGCCAGCAGCTTCAGGGTTTTGGGCAGCCTCGCGGATACCGGGGAGCTGTTTTTT
d_gene: TRBD2; len: 19; abundance: many; j_gene: TRBJ2-1; v_gene: TRBV6-2/TRBV6-3; CDR3aa: CASREITARLAGARNEQFF; CDR3nt: TGTGCCAGCAGGGAAATCACGGCGAGGCTAGCGGGGGCAAGGAATGAGCAGTTCTTC
d_gene: TRBD2; len: 17; abundance: NA; j_gene: TRBJ2-1; v_gene: TRBV4-1; CDR3aa: CASSQAPSGRGGVEQFF; CDR3nt: TGCGCCAGCAGCCAAGCCCCTAGCGGGAGAGGAGGTGTTGAGCAGTTCTTC
d_gene: NA; len: 15; abundance: many; j_gene: TRBJ1-5; v_gene: TRBV18; CDR3aa: CASSPSDNSNQPQHF; CDR3nt: TGTGCCAGCTCGCCGAGCGATAATAGCAATCAGCCCCAGCATTTT
d_gene: TRBD1; len: 18; abundance: many; j_gene: TRBJ2-6; v_gene: TRBV13; CDR3aa: CASSSGQGLISGANVLTF; CDR3nt: TGTGCCAGCAGCTCCGGACAGGGCCTGATCTCTGGGGCCAACGTCCTGACTTTC
d_gene: NA; len: 16; abundance: few; j_gene: TRBJ2-5; v_gene: TRBV4-1; CDR3aa: CASSLRQAMIGETQYF; CDR3nt: TGCGCCAGCAGCCTCAGACAGGCCATGATCGGGGAGACCCAGTACTTC
d_gene: TRBD2; len: 14; abundance: many; j_gene: TRBJ2-3; v_gene: TRBV7-2; CDR3aa: CASSSGLAGGTQYF; CDR3nt: TGTGCCAGCAGCTCGGGACTAGCGGGGGGTACGCAGTATTTT
d_gene: NA; len: 17; abundance: many; j_gene: TRBJ2-2; v_gene: TRBV7-2; CDR3aa: CASSSRHTVENTGELFF; CDR3nt: TGTGCCAGCAGTTCTAGACACACGGTTGAAAACACCGGGGAGCTGTTTTTT
d_gene: NA; len: 13; abundance: few; j_gene: TRBJ2-3; v_gene: TRBV12-3/TRBV12-4; CDR3aa: CASRLQQLGTQYF; CDR3nt: TGTGCCAGCAGGCTACAGCAACTAGGAACGCAGTATTTT
d_gene: NA; len: 14; abundance: few; j_gene: TRBJ2-5; v_gene: TRBV28; CDR3aa: CASSEGGIQETQYF; CDR3nt: TGTGCCAGCAGTGAGGGGGGAATCCAAGAGACCCAGTACTTC
d_gene: NA; len: 14; abundance: many; j_gene: TRBJ1-4; v_gene: TRBV30; CDR3aa: CAWSVDTPSEKLFF; CDR3nt: TGTGCCTGGAGTGTCGACACACCGAGTGAAAAACTGTTTTTT
d_gene: NA; len: 19; abundance: few; j_gene: TRBJ1-6; v_gene: TRBV27; CDR3aa: CASSLSPYSLSSYNSPLHF; CDR3nt: TGTGCCAGCAGTTTATCGCCCTACAGCCTGAGCTCCTATAATTCACCCCTCCACTTT
d_gene: NA; len: 13; abundance: many; j_gene: TRBJ1-1; v_gene: TRBV12-3/TRBV12-4; CDR3aa: CASQGPRNTEAFF; CDR3nt: TGTGCCAGCCAGGGTCCTAGGAACACTGAAGCTTTCTTT
d_gene: NA; len: 19; abundance: few; j_gene: TRBJ2-1; v_gene: TRBV28; CDR3aa: CASSFRGRRPMTSYNEQFF; CDR3nt: TGTGCCAGCAGTTTTCGGGGAAGGAGGCCCATGACCTCCTACAATGAGCAGTTCTTC
d_gene: NA; len: 15; abundance: many; j_gene: TRBJ1-2; v_gene: TRBV5-5; CDR3aa: CASSLVAGPNYGYTF; CDR3nt: TGTGCCAGCAGCTTGGTAGCAGGGCCTAACTATGGCTACACCTTC
d_gene: TRBD2; len: 16; abundance: many; j_gene: TRBJ2-3; v_gene: TRBV4-3; CDR3aa: CASSEGVAGSTDTQYF; CDR3nt: TGCGCCAGCTCTGAGGGGGTAGCGGGGTCCACAGATACGCAGTATTTT
d_gene: NA; len: 13; abundance: many; j_gene: TRBJ2-1; v_gene: TRBV11-2; CDR3aa: CASSLALAGQQFF; CDR3nt: TGTGCCAGCAGCTTAGCCCTAGCAGGGCAGCAGTTCTTC
d_gene: NA; len: 14; abundance: NA; j_gene: TRBJ2-7; v_gene: TRBV12-3/TRBV12-4; CDR3aa: CASSSPTGYYEQYF; CDR3nt: TGTGCCAGCAGCTCACCGACCGGCTACTACGAGCAGTACTTC
d_gene: NA; len: 16; abundance: few; j_gene: TRBJ2-1; v_gene: TRBV12-3/TRBV12-4; CDR3aa: CASSLASGGRGNEQFF; CDR3nt: TGTGCCAGCAGTTTAGCGAGTGGGGGAAGAGGCAATGAGCAGTTCTTC
d_gene: TRBD2; len: 17; abundance: many; j_gene: TRBJ2-3; v_gene: TRBV13; CDR3aa: CASSPSRGSGKMDTQYF; CDR3nt: TGTGCCAGCAGCCCCAGTAGAGGGAGCGGGAAGATGGATACGCAGTATTTT
d_gene: NA; len: 14; abundance: NA; j_gene: TRBJ1-1; v_gene: TRBV12-3/TRBV12-4; CDR3aa: CASSLGASNTEAFF; CDR3nt: TGTGCCAGCAGTTTAGGGGCCTCGAACACTGAAGCTTTCTTT
d_gene: TRBD2; len: 15; abundance: many; j_gene: TRBJ2-1; v_gene: TRBV5-4; CDR3aa: CASSLEGLAGNEQFF; CDR3nt: TGTGCCAGCAGTCTGGAGGGACTAGCGGGAAATGAGCAGTTCTTC
d_gene: NA; len: 15; abundance: NA; j_gene: TRBJ1-5; v_gene: TRBV7-2; CDR3aa: CASSLQGKVGQPQHF; CDR3nt: TGTGCCAGCAGCTTACAGGGGAAAGTGGGTCAGCCCCAGCATTTT
d_gene: NA; len: 16; abundance: many; j_gene: TRBJ1-1; v_gene: TRBV4-3; CDR3aa: CASSQDPGSLNTEAFF; CDR3nt: TGCGCCAGCAGCCAAGATCCGGGCAGCCTTAACACTGAAGCTTTCTTT
d_gene: NA; len: 15; abundance: few; j_gene: TRBJ2-2; v_gene: TRBV7-9; CDR3aa: CASSLWRGASGELFF; CDR3nt: TGTGCCAGCAGCTTATGGAGGGGCGCATCCGGGGAGCTGTTTTTT
d_gene: TRBD2; len: 16; abundance: many; j_gene: TRBJ2-3; v_gene: TRBV4-2; CDR3aa: CASSQLAGVITDTQYF; CDR3nt: TGTGCCAGCAGCCAACTAGCGGGGGTTATCACAGATACGCAGTATTTT
d_gene: TRBD1; len: 13; abundance: many; j_gene: TRBJ2-7; v_gene: TRBV12-3/TRBV12-4; CDR3aa: CASRGQVFREQYF; CDR3nt: TGTGCCAGCAGGGGACAGGTTTTTCGGGAGCAGTACTTC
d_gene: NA; len: 10; abundance: NA; j_gene: TRBJ1-1; v_gene: TRBV20-1; CDR3aa: CSARIAEAFF; CDR3nt: TGCAGTGCTAGAATCGCTGAAGCTTTCTTT
d_gene: NA; len: 16; abundance: many; j_gene: TRBJ2-2; v_gene: TRBV4-2; CDR3aa: CASSQDHGPNTGELFF; CDR3nt: TGTGCCAGCAGCCAAGATCACGGACCGAACACCGGGGAGCTGTTTTTT
d_gene: NA; len: 15; abundance: many; j_gene: TRBJ2-3; v_gene: TRBV6-4; CDR3aa: CASSESLSSTDTQYF; CDR3nt: TGTGCCAGCAGTGAGAGTCTTTCTAGCACAGATACGCAGTATTTT
d_gene: NA; len: 14; abundance: few; j_gene: TRBJ2-7; v_gene: TRBV5-1; CDR3aa: CASRERSGPYEQYF; CDR3nt: TGCGCCAGCAGAGAGAGAAGCGGCCCCTACGAGCAGTACTTC
d_gene: NA; len: 16; abundance: many; j_gene: TRBJ2-2; v_gene: TRBV4-1; CDR3aa: CASSQGFLGATRELFF; CDR3nt: TGCGCCAGCAGCCAAGGGTTCTTGGGGGCGACCCGGGAGCTGTTTTTT
d_gene: NA; len: 16; abundance: many; j_gene: TRBJ1-1; v_gene: TRBV29-1; CDR3aa: CSALVSYITANTEAFF; CDR3nt: TGCAGCGCTCTGGTATCCTACATTACAGCGAACACTGAAGCTTTCTTT